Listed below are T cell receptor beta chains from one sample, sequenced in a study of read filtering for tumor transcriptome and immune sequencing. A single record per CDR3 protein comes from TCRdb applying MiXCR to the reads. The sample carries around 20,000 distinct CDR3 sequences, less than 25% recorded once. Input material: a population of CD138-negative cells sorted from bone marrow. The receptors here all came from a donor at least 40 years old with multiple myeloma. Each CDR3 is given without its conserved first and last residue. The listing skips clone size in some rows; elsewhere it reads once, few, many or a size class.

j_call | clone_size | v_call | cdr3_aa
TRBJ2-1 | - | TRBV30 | AWSVGTHSYNEQF
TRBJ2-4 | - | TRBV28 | ASSRDRAPIQY
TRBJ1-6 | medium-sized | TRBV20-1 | SANIPAGKGNSPLH
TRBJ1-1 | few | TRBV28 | ASSYADGSQTEAF
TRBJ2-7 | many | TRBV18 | ASSPGSGRTNEQY
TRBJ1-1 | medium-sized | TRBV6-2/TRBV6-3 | ASTELTGFAF
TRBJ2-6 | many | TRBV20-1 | SARLAGEPGANVLT
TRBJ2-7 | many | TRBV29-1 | SVEGVAGLYEQY
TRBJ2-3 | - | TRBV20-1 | SARNSGGDTQY
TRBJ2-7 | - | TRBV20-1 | SASRPLSYEQY
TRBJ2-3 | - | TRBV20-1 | SRGGTSGPSTDTQY
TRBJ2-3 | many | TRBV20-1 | SARQSGYSTDTQY
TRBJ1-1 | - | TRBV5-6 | ASSPAKGQMNTEAF
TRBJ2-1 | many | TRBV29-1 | SVRRGLAGNNEQF
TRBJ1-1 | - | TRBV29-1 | SVEGNWAEAF
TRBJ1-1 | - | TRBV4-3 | ASSQEDLGDTEAF
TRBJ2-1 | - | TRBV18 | ASSLGRLGSHNERF
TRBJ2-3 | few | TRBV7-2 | ASSFTDTQY
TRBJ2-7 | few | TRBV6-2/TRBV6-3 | ASTDGHEQY
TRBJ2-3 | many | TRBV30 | AWSGFERGSTDTQY
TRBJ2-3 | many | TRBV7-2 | ASSPRTGYSSTDTQY
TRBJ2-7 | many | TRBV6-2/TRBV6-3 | ASSKGRGVEQY
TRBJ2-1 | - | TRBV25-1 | AISERLVAGGTFDEQF
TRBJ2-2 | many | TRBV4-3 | ASSQDLGITGELF
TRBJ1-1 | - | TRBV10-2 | ASSGPTAQNTEAF